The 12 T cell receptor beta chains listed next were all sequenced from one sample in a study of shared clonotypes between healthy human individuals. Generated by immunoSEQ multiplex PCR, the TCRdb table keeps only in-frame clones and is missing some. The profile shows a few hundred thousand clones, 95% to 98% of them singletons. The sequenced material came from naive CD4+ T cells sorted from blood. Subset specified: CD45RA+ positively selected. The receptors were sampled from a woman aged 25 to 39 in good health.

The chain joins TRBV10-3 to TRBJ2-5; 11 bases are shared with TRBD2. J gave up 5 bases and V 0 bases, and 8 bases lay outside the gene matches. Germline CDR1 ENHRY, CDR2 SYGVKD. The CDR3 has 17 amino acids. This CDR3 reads CAISESLAGGMQETQYF. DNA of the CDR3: TGTGCCATCAGTGAGTCTCTAGCGGGAGGAATGCAGGAGACCCAGTACTTC.

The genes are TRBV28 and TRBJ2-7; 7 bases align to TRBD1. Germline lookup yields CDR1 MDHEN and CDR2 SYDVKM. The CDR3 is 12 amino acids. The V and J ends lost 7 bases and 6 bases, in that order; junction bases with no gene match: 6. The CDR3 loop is CASTADRAEQYF. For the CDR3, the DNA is TGTGCCAGCACCGCCGACAGGGCCGAGCAGTACTTC.

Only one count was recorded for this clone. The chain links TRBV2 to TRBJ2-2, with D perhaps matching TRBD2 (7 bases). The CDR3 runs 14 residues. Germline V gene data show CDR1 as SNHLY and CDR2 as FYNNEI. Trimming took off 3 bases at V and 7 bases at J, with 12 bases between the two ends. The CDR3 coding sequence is TGTGCCAGCAGTGAGGGGGGGCCTAGCGGGGAGCTGTTTTTT. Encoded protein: CASSEGGPSGELFF.

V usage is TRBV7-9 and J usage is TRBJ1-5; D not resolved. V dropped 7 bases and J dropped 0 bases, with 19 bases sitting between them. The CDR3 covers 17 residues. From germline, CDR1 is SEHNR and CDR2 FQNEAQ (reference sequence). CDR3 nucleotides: TGTGCCAGCATCTCGGTTTCCCGAACCATTAGCAATCAGCCCCAGCATTTT. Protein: CASISVSRTISNQPQHF. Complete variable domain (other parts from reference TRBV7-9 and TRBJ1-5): DTGVSQNPRHKITKRGQNVTFRCDPISEHNRLYWYRQTLGQGPEFLTYFQNEAQLEKSRLLSDRFSAERPKGSFSTLEIQRTEQGDSAMYLCASISVSRTISNQPQHFGDGTRLSIL.

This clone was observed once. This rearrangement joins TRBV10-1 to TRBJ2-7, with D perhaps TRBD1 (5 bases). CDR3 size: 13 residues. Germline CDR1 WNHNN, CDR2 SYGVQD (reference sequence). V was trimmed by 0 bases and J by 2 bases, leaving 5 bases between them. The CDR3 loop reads CASSESTAYEQYF. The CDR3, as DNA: TGCGCCAGCAGTGAGTCGACAGCCTACGAGCAGTACTTC.

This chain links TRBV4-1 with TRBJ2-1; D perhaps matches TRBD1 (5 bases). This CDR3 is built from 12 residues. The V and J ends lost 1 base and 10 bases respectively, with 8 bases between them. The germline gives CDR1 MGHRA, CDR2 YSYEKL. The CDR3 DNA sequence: TGCGCCAGCAGCCAAGGGGGCCGGGAGCAGTTCTTC. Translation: CASSQGGREQFF.

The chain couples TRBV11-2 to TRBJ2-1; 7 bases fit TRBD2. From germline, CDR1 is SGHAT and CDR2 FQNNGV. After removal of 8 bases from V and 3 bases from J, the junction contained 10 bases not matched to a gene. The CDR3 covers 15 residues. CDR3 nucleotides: TGTGCCAGCCACCGGGCCCTAGCGGTCTACAATGAGCAGTTCTTC. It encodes CASHRALAVYNEQFF.

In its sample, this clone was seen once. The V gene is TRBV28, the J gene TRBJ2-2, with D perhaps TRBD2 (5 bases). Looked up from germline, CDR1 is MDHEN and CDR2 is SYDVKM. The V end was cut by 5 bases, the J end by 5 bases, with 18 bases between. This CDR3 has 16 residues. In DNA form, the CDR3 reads TGTGCCAGCAGTCCTAGGACCTGGACGGGAACCGGGGAGCTGTTTTTT. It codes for CASSPRTWTGTGELFF. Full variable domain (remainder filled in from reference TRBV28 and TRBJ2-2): DVKVTQSSRYLVKRTGEKVFLECVQDMDHENMFWYRQDPGLGLRLIYFSYDVKMKEKGDIPEGYSVSREKKERFSLILESASTNQTSMYLCASSPRTWTGTGELFFGEGSRLTVL.

The CDR3 loop reads CASNYRGALSNQPQHF. CDR3 sequence (DNA): TGTGCCAGTAACTACCGCGGGGCTTTGAGCAATCAGCCCCAGCATTTT. V usage is TRBV19 and J usage is TRBJ1-5, with D perhaps TRBD1 (5 bases). In germline, CDR1 is LNHDA, CDR2 SQIVND (reference sequence). V gave up 7 bases and J gave up 1 base, with 17 bases separating them. The CDR3 has 16 residues.

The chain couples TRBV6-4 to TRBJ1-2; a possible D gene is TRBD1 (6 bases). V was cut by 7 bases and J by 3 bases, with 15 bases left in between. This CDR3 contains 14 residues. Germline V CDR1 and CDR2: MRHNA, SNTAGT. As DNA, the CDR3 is TGTGCCAGCAAGGAGTCAGGGGAGTACTATGGCTACACCTTC. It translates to CASKESGEYYGYTF.

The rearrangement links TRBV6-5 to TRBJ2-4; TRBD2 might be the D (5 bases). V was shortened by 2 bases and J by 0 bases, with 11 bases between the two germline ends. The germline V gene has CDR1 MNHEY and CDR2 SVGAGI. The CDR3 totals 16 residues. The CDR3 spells CASSYGPGIAKNIQYF. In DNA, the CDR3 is TGTGCCAGCAGTTACGGTCCGGGGATAGCCAAAAACATTCAGTACTTC.

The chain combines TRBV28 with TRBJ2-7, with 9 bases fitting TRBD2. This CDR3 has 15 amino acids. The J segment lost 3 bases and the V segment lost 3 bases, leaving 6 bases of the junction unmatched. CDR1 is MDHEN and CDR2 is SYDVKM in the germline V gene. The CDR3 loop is CASSFRREGLYEQYF. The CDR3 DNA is TGTGCCAGCAGTTTTCGGCGGGAGGGCCTCTACGAGCAGTACTTC.